These T cell receptor beta chains were read from a single sample in a study of identical twins. TCRdb itself ran the 5' RACE reads through MiXCR, one entry per CDR3 protein. Of 510,000 or so distinct CDR3 sequences in the sample, over 12% are singletons; the top ten hold 0.35% to 0.45%. This sample also appeared in a second study, on yellow fever vaccine responses in identical twins.

Specimen: CD4+ T cells sorted from blood. These receptors originate from a woman under 30 in good health. The CDR3 runs from the conserved cysteine through the conserved F or W. D genes are given only for firm matches. Size is stated for part of the rows, as once, few or many counts, or as a class when the clone is expanded.

d_gene	v_gene	j_gene	abundance	CDR3nt	CDR3aa
TRBD1	TRBV27	TRBJ2-2	.	TGTGCCAGCAGTTTATCCCTGACAGGGGGCACCGGGGAGCTGTTTTTT	CASSLSLTGGTGELFF
.	TRBV28	TRBJ2-5	.	TGTGCCAGCAGCATCCCGGGACCGAGGGGAGAGACCCAGTACTTC	CASSIPGPRGETQYF
.	TRBV20-1	TRBJ1-5	few	TGCAGTGCAAGGACGGCTGCTCAGCCCCAGCATTTT	CSARTAAQPQHF
TRBD2	TRBV28	TRBJ2-7	once	TGTGCCAGCAGTCTACGCTCTAGCGGGGACCCTAACGAGCAGTACTTC	CASSLRSSGDPNEQYF
TRBD2	TRBV29-1	TRBJ2-1	few	TGCAGCGTTCTAGCGGGCCACTCCTACAATGAGCAGTTCTTC	CSVLAGHSYNEQFF
TRBD2	TRBV19	TRBJ2-7	few	TGTGCCAGTAGTCCGCGGGAGGGAGGCTATTACGAGCAGTACTTC	CASSPREGGYYEQYF
.	TRBV24-1	TRBJ1-1	.	TGTGCCACCAGGGGCCCCGGGACGGGGAACACTGAAGCTTTCTTT	CATRGPGTGNTEAFF
TRBD2	TRBV12-3/TRBV12-4	TRBJ2-7	.	TGTGCCAGCAGTTTCTCTGGAGGGAGGGCCGGGAACGAGCAGTACTTC	CASSFSGGRAGNEQYF
.	TRBV5-5	TRBJ2-2	many	TGTGCCAGCAGCTTGGGAGGGGATCACACCGGGGAGCTGTTTTTT	CASSLGGDHTGELFF
.	TRBV7-8	TRBJ2-6	few	TGTGCCAGCAGCCGAGCGGCGGGGTCCTCTGGGGCCAACGTCCTGACTTTC	CASSRAAGSSGANVLTF
.	TRBV9	TRBJ1-1	few	TGTGCCAGCAGCGGAGCTCCGGGGGGTGGGGAAGCTTTCTTT	CASSGAPGGGEAFF
.	TRBV5-1	TRBJ2-1	.	TGCGCCAGCAGCTTGACGACGGGGCGAGGGACCTACAATGAGCAGTTCTTC	CASSLTTGRGTYNEQFF
.	TRBV20-1	TRBJ2-5	.	TGCAGTGGCGGCTACGGGGAGACCCAGTACTTC	CSGGYGETQYF
.	TRBV7-6	TRBJ1-2	.	TGTGCCAGCAGCTTGTATGCCCAGGCTAACTATGGCTACACCTTC	CASSLYAQANYGYTF
.	TRBV12-3/TRBV12-4	TRBJ1-2	many	TGTGCCAGCAGTGGATCCTCTCGCACCTTC	CASSGSSRTF
TRBD1	TRBV10-3	TRBJ1-5	few	TGTGCCACCCAATTCGGACAGGGCAATCAGCCCCAGCATTTT	CATQFGQGNQPQHF
.	TRBV28	TRBJ2-7	many	TGTGCCAGCAGGTTATCAAGCTCCTACGAGCAGTACTTC	CASRLSSSYEQYF
TRBD1	TRBV27	TRBJ2-5	.	TGTGCCAGCAGTTCTCCGGGACAGGGGTACCAAGAGACCCAGTACTTC	CASSSPGQGYQETQYF